The TCR beta chain under discussion was sequenced for a study of blood T cells in healthy people across ages. Study-wide results and caveats: A roughly linear fall in TCR beta diversity per million T cells was seen with increasing age. Naive T cell percentage by flow cytometry tracked strongly with beta diversity.

The authors ran a second PCR of about 7 to 11 cycles using a sample-barcoded 5' primer and a J-beta primer mix. Each cDNA molecule was tagged by a template-switch adaptor that had 12 random nucleotides. One entry per CDR3 protein, called by TCRdb with MiXCR from the 5' RACE reads. This sample carries just under 900,000 distinct CDR3 sequences, around 26% of them seen once, and the ten largest clones take around 16%. The CDR3 runs 13 residues. The germline V and J ends were trimmed by 3 bases and 7 bases, with 10 bases remaining between them. The germline CDR1 and CDR2 sequences are SGHTA and FQGNSA. This clonotype was detected a few times. The antigen remains unidentified.

The TCR originated in an elderly woman in good health. The chain carries TRBV7-2 and TRBJ1-5; D ambiguous. Sequenced input: blood. The CDR3 coding sequence is TGTGCCAGCAGCTTCGGGTTGTCGCAGCCCCAGCATTTT. Translating it yields CASSFGLSQPQHF. The variable domain in full, with the rest retrieved from reference TRBV7-2 and TRBJ1-5, is GAGVSQSPSNKVTEKGKDVELRCDPISGHTALYWYRQSLGQGLEFLIYFQGNSAPDKSGLPSDRFSAERTGGSVSTLTIQRTQQEDSAVYLCASSFGLSQPQHFGDGTRLSIL.